These 30 T cell receptor beta chains came from one sample sequenced in a study of breast tumors, draining lymph nodes, adjacent tissues. TCRdb redid the calling of the multiplex PCR reads with MiXCR, one entry per CDR3 protein. The table includes a few hundred thousand distinct CDR3 sequences, 34% detected once. Breast cancer patients provided tissue from their axillary draining lymph nodes. Sequencing was carried out using axillary lymph node tissue. The receptors stem from a female donor with breast cancer. Some clones in this sample may be carry-over from other donors' samples.

This clonotype came up a few times. Sequence at one end of the junction differs from germline and may be a read error. This rearrangement joins TRBV6-5 to TRBJ2-7; the match to TRBD2 covers 7 bases. Germline V gene sequence: CDR1 MNHEY, CDR2 SVGAGI. The CDR3 covers 14 residues. CDR3 nucleotide sequence: TGTGCCAGCAGTCACTCTGGGGGGGTCGACGAGCAGTACTTC. This translates into CASSHSGGVDEQYF.

This clonotype was counted only a few times. This chain links TRBV29-1 with TRBJ1-1, with no clear D. CDR1 is SQVTM and CDR2 is ANQGSEA in the germline V gene. The CDR3 loop spans 11 amino acids. Trimming removed 7 bases from V and 4 bases from J, with 10 bases in between. The CDR3 spells CSGHEGTEAFF. CDR3 DNA: TGCAGCGGACATGAGGGCACTGAAGCTTTCTTT.

To note about this clonotype: Possible read error: a much larger clone is one base away. The CDR3 loop reads CSARQGAQTTLSNQPQHF. DNA for the CDR3: TGCAGTGCTAGACAGGGGGCGCAGACGACTCTAAGCAATCAGCCCCAGCATTTT. This rearrangement joins TRBV20-1 to TRBJ1-5; the match to TRBD1 covers 8 bases. Germline values: CDR1 DFQATT, CDR2 SNEGSKA (reference sequence). CDR3 length: 18 amino acids. The ends lost 2 bases at V and 1 base at J; junction bases unmatched: 13.

The chain links TRBV6-1 to TRBJ1-5, with D possibly TRBD1 on 6 matching bases. The CDR3 sequence is 13 residues long. V gave up 10 bases and J gave up 3 bases, with 13 bases separating them. The V gene's germline CDR1 is MNHNS and CDR2 SASEGT. DNA of the CDR3: TGTGCCATAAATGACAGGAACAATCAGCCCCAGCATTTT. Its translation is CAINDRNNQPQHF.

This clonotype was recorded at least ten times. The gene calls are TRBV2 and TRBJ1-4; no reliable D call. Germline CDR1 reads SNHLY; CDR2 reads FYNNEI. The CDR3 extends over 13 amino acids. V was cut by 8 bases and J by 7 bases, with 14 bases left in between. The CDR3 reads CASGMIEGEKLFF. The DNA for the CDR3 is TGTGCCAGCGGGATGATAGAGGGTGAAAAACTGTTTTTT.

This chain links TRBV20-1 with TRBJ1-1, with 7 bases identical to TRBD1. The CDR3 has 14 residues. J was trimmed by 4 bases and V by 5 bases; bases with no gene match: 10. The germline gives CDR1 DFQATT, CDR2 SNEGSKA (reference sequence). The CDR3 DNA reads as TGCAGTGCTGGAACAGACAGGGAAGGCACTGAAGCTTTCTTT. Its protein product is CSAGTDREGTEAFF.

This chain uses TRBV7-9 with TRBJ1-5; unclear D gene. Looked up from germline, CDR1 is SEHNR and CDR2 is FQNEAQ (reference sequence). This CDR3 contains 12 residues. Trimming removed 5 bases at V and 9 bases at J, with 11 bases between. CDR3 coding DNA: TGTGCCAGCAGCCCGCCAGGTTCGCCCCAGCATTTT. The encoded protein is CASSPPGSPQHF.

V gene TRBV2 combines with J gene TRBJ2-5, with TRBD2 matching over 9 bases. With 6 bases clipped from V and 9 bases from J, the junction kept 20 bases outside the gene matches. The CDR3 has 17 residues. From germline, CDR1 is SNHLY and CDR2 FYNNEI. DNA of the CDR3: TGTGCCAGCAGCTCCCGGAGTAGCGGGGGCGTCATCATGTCCCAGTACTTC. Residues: CASSSRSSGGVIMSQYF.

The CDR3 spells CASSPFAGLSTGELFF. The CDR3 region has the DNA TGTGCCAGCTCACCATTCGCAGGTTTGAGCACCGGGGAGCTGTTTTTT. The chain links TRBV18 to TRBJ2-2; D gene uncertain. Germline V gene lookup returns CDR1 KGHSH and CDR2 LQKENI. Trimming left V 2 bases short and J 4 bases short, with 14 bases between. The CDR3 contains 16 residues.

This clonotype was picked up many times. The chain joins TRBV6-5 to TRBJ1-4; possible D gene TRBD1, 6 bases. Trimming removed 6 bases from V and 0 bases from J, with 8 bases in between. Germline CDR1 MNHEY, CDR2 SVGAGI. This CDR3 has 14 residues. The CDR3 region has the DNA TGTGCCAGCAGGTGGACAGCAACTAATGAAAAACTGTTTTTT. It is translated as CASRWTATNEKLFF.

The J gene is TRBJ1-1, the V gene TRBV12-3 or TRBV12-4; no definite D call. The CDR3 is 17 amino acids. Trimming removed 5 bases at V and 2 bases at J, with 21 bases between. The CDR3 DNA reads TGTGCCAGCAGTCCCTTGGGTGGCCCCGACGGAAACACTGAAGCTTTCTTT. It encodes CASSPLGGPDGNTEAFF.

This clonotype appeared many times. CDR3 amino acids: CASSQGIAGFYEQFF. CDR3 DNA sequence: TGCGCCAGCAGCCAAGGAATAGCGGGATTCTATGAGCAGTTCTTC. The chain recombines TRBV4-1 with TRBJ2-1, with TRBD2 identical over 8 bases. There are 15 residues in the CDR3. The J segment lost 8 bases and the V segment lost 1 base, leaving 7 bases of the junction unmatched. CDR1 is MGHRA and CDR2 is YSYEKL in the germline V gene.

This clonotype was seen many times. The rearrangement uses TRBV5-4 and TRBJ2-3; D possibly corresponds to TRBD2 (6 bases). V dropped 0 bases and J dropped 3 bases, with 14 bases sitting between them. There are 16 residues in the CDR3. In germline, CDR1 is SGHNT, CDR2 YYREEE (reference sequence). The CDR3 loop reads CASSLVRGGKTDTQYF. The CDR3 DNA follows: TGTGCCAGCAGCTTGGTGCGGGGAGGTAAGACAGATACGCAGTATTTT.

In the case of this clonotype: This may come from a read error, since a much larger clone is one base off. The chain recombines TRBV6-1 with TRBJ2-2; no clear D. From germline, CDR1 is MNHNS and CDR2 SASEGT. This CDR3 is built from 11 residues. Trimming left V 6 bases short and J 4 bases short, with 3 bases between. The CDR3 nucleotides are TGTGCCAGCAGGATCACCGGGGAGCTGTTTTTT. As protein: CASRITGELFF.

This clonotype has only a few counts. V is TRBV6-5 and J is TRBJ1-5; no reliable D call. In germline, CDR1 is MNHEY, CDR2 SVGAGI. This CDR3 comprises 17 residues. V dropped 5 bases and J dropped 4 bases, with 21 bases sitting between them. The CDR3 region is CASSSLNVGPPNQPQHF. For the CDR3, the DNA is TGTGCCAGCAGTAGCTTGAACGTAGGGCCCCCGAATCAGCCCCAGCATTTT.

The rearrangement links TRBV4-3 to TRBJ1-2, with TRBD1 as a possible D gene (6 bases). Trimming took off 4 bases at V and 8 bases at J, with 20 bases between the two ends. This CDR3 contains 15 residues. Germline loops: CDR1 LGHNA, CDR2 YSLEER. Here the CDR3 reads CASSPSKGGAYGYTF. The DNA of the CDR3 is TGCGCCAGCAGCCCATCCAAGGGGGGGGCGTACGGCTACACCTTC.

A single count supports this clonotype. The chain recombines TRBV6-1 with TRBJ1-5, with D possibly TRBD1 on 5 matching bases. The V gene's germline CDR1 is MNHNS and CDR2 SASEGT. CDR3 length equals 15 residues. Deletions cut 1 base from V and 3 bases from J, with 10 bases between. DNA of the CDR3: TGTGCCAGCAGTGAAGTGGGGGGGTTCAATCAGCCCCAGCATTTT. Amino acid sequence: CASSEVGGFNQPQHF.

This sequence joins TRBV6-5 and TRBJ2-2; 9 bases map to TRBD1. Germline trimming cut 11 bases from V and 3 bases from J; bases unmatched to any gene: 13. The CDR3 totals 16 residues. The germline V gene encodes CDR1 MNHEY and CDR2 SVGAGI. Here the CDR3 reads CAVRRGQGVDTGELFF. The CDR3 nucleotides read TGTGCCGTGCGGAGGGGACAGGGCGTGGACACCGGGGAGCTGTTTTTT.

There are many counts of this clonotype. This may come from a read error, since a much larger clone is one base off. V and J are TRBV11-2 and TRBJ1-6, with TRBD1 matching 8 bases. J lost 7 bases, V lost 1 base, and 12 bases had no gene match. The CDR3 contains 18 residues. CDR1 is SGHAT, CDR2 FQNNGV, per germline. The CDR3 loop reads CASSLGQGASNGNSPLHF. For the CDR3, the DNA is TGTGCCAGCAGCTTAGGTCAGGGGGCCTCGAACGGGAATTCACCCCTCCACTTT.

Of note for this clonotype: It is likely a read error, because the conserved phenylalanine at the end of the CDR3 is missing. The rearrangement links TRBV20-1 to TRBJ2-5; a weak D match, TRBD2 (6 bases). The germline V and J ends were trimmed by 7 bases and 9 bases, with 12 bases remaining between them. Germline CDR1 reads DFQATT; CDR2 reads SNEGSKA (reference sequence). The CDR3 consists of 10 residues. In nucleotides, the CDR3 is TGCAGTGGCAGAGGGGAGGCCCAGTACTCC. Its translation: CSGRGEAQYS.

Comment on this clonotype: A much larger clone lies one base from this, so it may be a read error. The chain employs TRBV18 and TRBJ1-4; D remains unclear. This CDR3 is built from 15 residues. Deletions cut 5 bases from V and 0 bases from J, with 10 bases between. The germline V gene encodes CDR1 KGHSH and CDR2 LQKENI. CDR3 coding DNA: TGTGCCAGCTCAAAGATGGAGGCAACTAATGAAAAACTGTTTTTT. Translated, it gives CASSKMEATNEKLFF.

There are many counts of this clonotype. This chain uses TRBV6-5 with TRBJ2-2; no firm D call. Germline CDR1 is MNHEY and CDR2 is SVGAGI. Trimming took off 6 bases at V and 5 bases at J, with 4 bases between the two ends. The CDR3 is 11 amino acids. The CDR3 region is CASRRTGELFF. Here the CDR3 DNA reads TGTGCCAGCAGACGGACCGGGGAGCTGTTTTTT.

This clonotype has at least ten counts. The genes are TRBV19 and TRBJ1-5; no reliable D call. The V end lost 4 bases, the J end lost 1 base, and 8 bases lay between the germline ends. Germline V gene sequence: CDR1 LNHDA, CDR2 SQIVND (reference sequence). This CDR3 has 14 amino acids. CDR3: CASSNYESNQPQHF. The CDR3 region has the DNA TGTGCCAGTAGTAACTACGAAAGCAATCAGCCCCAGCATTTT.

The chain carries TRBV2 and TRBJ2-1, with D perhaps matching TRBD1 or TRBD2 (5 bases each). The ends were cut back, 5 bases at V and 8 bases at J, with 25 bases in the middle. The CDR3 contains 17 residues. Germline-derived CDR1 and CDR2 are SNHLY and FYNNEI. CDR3 in amino acids: CASSSYDLSGSIYEQFF. CDR3 bases: TGTGCCAGCAGTTCGTACGACCTCTCAGGGAGTATATATGAGCAGTTCTTC.

This clonotype appeared many times. The chain joins TRBV20-1 to TRBJ2-7; 9 bases map to TRBD2. The CDR3 is 16 amino acids. J lost 0 bases, V lost 3 bases, and 9 bases had no gene match. Germline CDR1 reads DFQATT; CDR2 reads SNEGSKA (reference sequence). CDR3 nucleotides: TGCAGTGCTAGGCTTTTAGCGGGGGTCTCCTCCTACGAGCAGTACTTC. It encodes CSARLLAGVSSYEQYF.

This clonotype was recorded at least ten times. The chain uses TRBV19 and TRBJ2-1; TRBD1 aligns across 8 bases. The CDR3 is 15 residues long. The germline V gene has CDR1 LNHDA and CDR2 SQIVND (reference sequence). Unmatched junction bases numbered 7, after V lost 5 bases and J lost 4 bases. CDR3 in amino acids: CASSSHQGAYNEQFF. In nucleotides, the CDR3 is TGTGCCAGTAGTTCCCATCAGGGGGCGTACAATGAGCAGTTCTTC.

This clonotype showed up many times. The chain uses TRBV12-5 and TRBJ1-2, with 7 bases identical to TRBD1. There are 13 residues in the CDR3. With V trimmed by 6 bases and J by 3 bases, 4 bases remained unmatched. CDR1 LGHNT and CDR2 FRNRAP come from the germline V gene. CDR3 loop: CASGYRGDYGYTF. CDR3 nucleotides: TGTGCTAGTGGCTACAGGGGTGACTATGGCTACACCTTC.

In this sample, this clonotype turned up many times. This sequence joins TRBV2 and TRBJ2-3; no clear D. There are 14 residues in the CDR3. Trimming removed 6 bases from V and 4 bases from J, with 14 bases in between. Germline CDR1 reads SNHLY; CDR2 reads FYNNEI. In DNA, the CDR3 is TGTGCCAGCAGGGAGTGGGCTGACTCAGATACGCAGTATTTT. It is translated as CASREWADSDTQYF.

This clonotype was detected a few times. This chain links TRBV14 with TRBJ2-1, with TRBD2 matching over 9 bases. Trimming took 4 bases from V and 8 from J; bases not matched to a gene: 18. The CDR3 has 18 residues. The germline gives CDR1 SGHDN, CDR2 FVKESK. The chain's CDR3 is CASSRGNSGGILWDEQFF. In nucleotides, the CDR3 is TGTGCCAGCAGCCGAGGGAATAGCGGGGGTATCCTGTGGGATGAGCAGTTCTTC.

This clonotype was seen ten or more times. This chain links TRBV20-1 with TRBJ2-5; unclear D gene. The CDR3 loop spans 12 amino acids. From germline, CDR1 is DFQATT and CDR2 SNEGSKA (reference sequence). Trimming left V 4 bases short and J 4 bases short, with 10 bases between. In DNA form, the CDR3 reads TGCAGTGCTAATGACGCCGGAGAGACCCAGTACTTC. Amino acids: CSANDAGETQYF.